This T cell receptor (beta chain) was documented in a study of blood T cells in healthy people across ages. Combining a sample-barcoded 5' primer with a J-beta primer mix, a second PCR ran for 7 to 11 cycles. TCRdb processed the 5' RACE reads anew with MiXCR; each CDR3 protein has one entry. The table records 920,000 or so distinct CDR3 sequences, more than 35% of them present only once. Sequenced material: blood. The receptor's source is a woman aged 55-75 years in good health.

The CDR3 nucleotides read TGTGCCAGCAGCTTCGGGGGAGGCCAAGAGACCCAGTACTTC. Its translation is CASSFGGGQETQYF. The V gene is TRBV7-2, the J gene TRBJ2-5, with D perhaps TRBD2 (6 bases). CDR1 SGHTA and CDR2 FQGNSA come from the germline V gene. Trimming shortened V by 3 bases and J by 1 base, and 9 bases separated the two germline ends. CDR3 length: 14 residues.